The TCR beta chain under discussion was sequenced for a study of post-analysis software for immune sequencing data (dated by TCRdb to 2015 to 2017). Turning to the overall study: Relapsing-remitting, secondary progressive and progressive-relapsing multiple sclerosis were recorded as disease courses, and subtype annotation was lacking for some patients. A subset of samples was prepared in parallel using single-end sample barcoding, then pooled and co-amplified after Illumina adapter ligation. The patient repertoires were set against 10 or so previously published healthy control repertoires from donors whose ages ranged from 6 to 25 years.

Library prep was done by PCR. Sequencing instrument: Illumina HiSeq 2500. To reduce PCR and sequencing biases, unique molecular identifiers were incorporated into the TCR beta cDNA libraries. Some 500,000 cDNA molecules were obtained for every 1 to 10 million input T cells, so each molecule roughly corresponded to one T cell. The patient libraries were prepared and sequenced using the same protocol as the earlier healthy control dataset. Within a given batch, samples were prepared together, multiplexed and sequenced on the same HiSeq lane. The authors' analysis ran thus. Raw barcoded reads were processed with MIGEC, discarding single-read molecular identifier groups before consensus assembly and CDR3 extraction. Clonotype tables were post-analysed with VDJtools, and diversity was normalized by down-sampling all datasets to the smallest sample size. To correct batch-related cross-sample contamination, repertoire overlap clustering matched CDR3 amino acid sequences but not nucleotide sequences. The public sequencing data were trimmed at Q25 with fastp and processed into clonotypes with MiXCR by TCRdb, which kept only in-frame beta chains. All rows with the same CDR3 protein become a single entry with the most common DNA and genes. The V and J calls were not made by the authors but by TCRdb's processing. For this sample there are about 540,000 distinct CDR3 sequences; around a third appear just once. The leading ten clones occupy 6% of the sample.

TCR beta repertoires were profiled from peripheral blood of approximately 13 young patients with multiple sclerosis to demonstrate the VDJtools post-analysis software. The patients with multiple sclerosis were children and adolescents between 6 and 15 years of age. There are 15 amino acids in the CDR3, from cysteine to phenylalanine inclusive. CDR3 DNA only is kept here, 45 bases in frame from base 1. From the germline V gene, CDR1 is MNHNS and CDR2 is SASEGT. The V end gives up 5 bases and the J end 6 bases, leaving 9 bases in the junction not matched to a gene. Paper-wide results and their limitations: Direct clustering with F measure revealed strong co-clustering of samples prepared in the same batch, which led to a batch-effect correction. Normalized Chao1 diversity was significantly lower in multiple sclerosis patients than controls, suggesting substantial peripheral T-cell clonal expansion. About 5 TRBV segments, including TRBV5-6, TRBV5-1 and TRBV20-1, were significantly more frequent in patients than controls. The control group was slightly older than the multiple sclerosis patient group.

This clonotype was found once. It has no known antigen specificity. There are no base qualities to consult, and no much larger clone falls within one base. In this chain, TRBV6-1 is recombined with TRBJ2-1, with 8 bases in between that match TRBD1. Sequencing was performed on blood. The receptor was isolated from a girl under 18 with multiple sclerosis. The DNA sequence is TGTGCCAGCAGTCTGCGGGACAGGCTATGCAATGAGCAGTTCTTC. Translation gives CASSLRDRLCNEQFF.